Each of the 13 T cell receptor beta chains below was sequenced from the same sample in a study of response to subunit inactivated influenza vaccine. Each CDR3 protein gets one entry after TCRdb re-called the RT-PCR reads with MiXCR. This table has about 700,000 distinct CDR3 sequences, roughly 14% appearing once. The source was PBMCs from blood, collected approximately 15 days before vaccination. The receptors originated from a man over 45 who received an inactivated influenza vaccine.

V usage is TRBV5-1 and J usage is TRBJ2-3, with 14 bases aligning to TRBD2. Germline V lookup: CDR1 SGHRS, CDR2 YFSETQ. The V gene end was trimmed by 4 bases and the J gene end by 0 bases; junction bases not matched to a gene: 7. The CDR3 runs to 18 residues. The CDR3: CASSTRLAGGYSTDTQYF. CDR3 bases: TGCGCCAGCAGCACCCGACTAGCGGGGGGGTATAGCACAGATACGCAGTATTTT.

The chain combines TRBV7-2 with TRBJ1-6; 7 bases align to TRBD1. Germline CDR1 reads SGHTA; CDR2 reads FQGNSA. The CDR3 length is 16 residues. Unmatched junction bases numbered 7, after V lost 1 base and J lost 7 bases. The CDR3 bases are TGTGCCAGCAGCTTAGTCGGGGACAGTCGAAATTCACCCCTCCACTTT. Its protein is CASSLVGDSRNSPLHF.

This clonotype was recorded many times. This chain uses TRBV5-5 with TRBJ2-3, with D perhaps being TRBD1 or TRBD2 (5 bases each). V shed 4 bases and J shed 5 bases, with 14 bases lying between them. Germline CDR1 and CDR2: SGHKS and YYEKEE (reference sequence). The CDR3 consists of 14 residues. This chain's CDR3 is CASSRGRVEDTQYF. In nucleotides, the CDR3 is TGTGCCAGCAGCCGGGGACGGGTGGAAGATACGCAGTATTTT.

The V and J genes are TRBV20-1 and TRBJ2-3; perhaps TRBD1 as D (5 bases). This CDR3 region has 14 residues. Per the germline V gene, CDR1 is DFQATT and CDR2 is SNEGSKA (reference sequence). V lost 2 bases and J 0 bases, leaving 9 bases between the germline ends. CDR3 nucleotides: TGCAGTGCTAGACGGACACTTAGCACAGATACGCAGTATTTT. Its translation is CSARRTLSTDTQYF.

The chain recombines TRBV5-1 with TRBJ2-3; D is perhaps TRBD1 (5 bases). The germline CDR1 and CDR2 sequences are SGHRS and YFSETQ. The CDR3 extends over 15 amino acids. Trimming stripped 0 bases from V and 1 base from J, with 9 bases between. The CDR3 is CASSLEDTRTDTQYF. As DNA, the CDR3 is TGCGCCAGCAGCTTGGAGGACACCCGCACAGATACGCAGTATTTT.

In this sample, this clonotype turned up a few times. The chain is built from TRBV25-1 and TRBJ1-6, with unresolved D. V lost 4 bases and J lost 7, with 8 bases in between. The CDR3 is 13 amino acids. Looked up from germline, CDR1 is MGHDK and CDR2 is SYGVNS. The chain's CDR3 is CASSAGWNSPLHF. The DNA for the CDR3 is TGTGCCAGCAGTGCGGGCTGGAATTCACCCCTCCACTTT.

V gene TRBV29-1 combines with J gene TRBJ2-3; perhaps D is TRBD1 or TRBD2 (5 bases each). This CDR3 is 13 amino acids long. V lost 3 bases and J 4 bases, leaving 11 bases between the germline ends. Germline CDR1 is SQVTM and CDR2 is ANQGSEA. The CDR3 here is CSVEGRVADTQYF. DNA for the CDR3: TGCAGCGTTGAGGGACGGGTCGCAGATACGCAGTATTTT.

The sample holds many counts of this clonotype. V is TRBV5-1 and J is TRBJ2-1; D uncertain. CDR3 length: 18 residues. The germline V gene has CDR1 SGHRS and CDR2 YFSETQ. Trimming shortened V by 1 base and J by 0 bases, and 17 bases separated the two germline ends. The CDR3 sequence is CASSLLSARMGSYNEQFF. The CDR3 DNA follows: TGCGCCAGCAGCTTGCTGTCAGCTAGGATGGGCTCCTACAATGAGCAGTTCTTC.

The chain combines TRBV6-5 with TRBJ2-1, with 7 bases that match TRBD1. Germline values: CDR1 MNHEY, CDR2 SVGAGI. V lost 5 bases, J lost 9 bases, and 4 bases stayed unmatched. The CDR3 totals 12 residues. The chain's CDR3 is CASSQDRLEQFF. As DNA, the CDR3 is TGTGCCAGCAGTCAGGACAGGCTTGAGCAGTTCTTC.

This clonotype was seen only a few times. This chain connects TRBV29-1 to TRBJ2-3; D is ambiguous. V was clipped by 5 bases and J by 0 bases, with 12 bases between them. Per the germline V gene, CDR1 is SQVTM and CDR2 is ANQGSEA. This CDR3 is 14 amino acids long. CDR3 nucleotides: TGCAGCGTTCTACAGCTAACTAGCACAGATACGCAGTATTTT. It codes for CSVLQLTSTDTQYF.

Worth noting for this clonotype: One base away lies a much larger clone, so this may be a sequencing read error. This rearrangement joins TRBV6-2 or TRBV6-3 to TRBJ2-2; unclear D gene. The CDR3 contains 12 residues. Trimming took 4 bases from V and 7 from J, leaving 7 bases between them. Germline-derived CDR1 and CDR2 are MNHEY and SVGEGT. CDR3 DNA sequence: TGTGCCAGCAGTTTTTATGGCGGGGAGCTGTTTTTT. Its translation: CASSFYGGELFF.

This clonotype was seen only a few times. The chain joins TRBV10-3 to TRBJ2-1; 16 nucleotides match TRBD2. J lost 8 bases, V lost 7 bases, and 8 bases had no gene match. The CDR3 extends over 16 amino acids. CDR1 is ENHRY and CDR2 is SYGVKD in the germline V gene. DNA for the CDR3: TGTGCCATCATGGGGACTAGCGGGGGGGCCTTGCATGAGCAGTTCTTC. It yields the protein CAIMGTSGGALHEQFF.

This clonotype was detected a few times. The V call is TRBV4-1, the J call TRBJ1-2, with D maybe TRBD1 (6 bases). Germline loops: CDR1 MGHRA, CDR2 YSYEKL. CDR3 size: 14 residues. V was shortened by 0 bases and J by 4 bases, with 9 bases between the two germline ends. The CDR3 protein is CASSQDDRTYGYTF. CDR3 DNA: TGCGCCAGCAGCCAAGATGACAGGACCTATGGCTACACCTTC.